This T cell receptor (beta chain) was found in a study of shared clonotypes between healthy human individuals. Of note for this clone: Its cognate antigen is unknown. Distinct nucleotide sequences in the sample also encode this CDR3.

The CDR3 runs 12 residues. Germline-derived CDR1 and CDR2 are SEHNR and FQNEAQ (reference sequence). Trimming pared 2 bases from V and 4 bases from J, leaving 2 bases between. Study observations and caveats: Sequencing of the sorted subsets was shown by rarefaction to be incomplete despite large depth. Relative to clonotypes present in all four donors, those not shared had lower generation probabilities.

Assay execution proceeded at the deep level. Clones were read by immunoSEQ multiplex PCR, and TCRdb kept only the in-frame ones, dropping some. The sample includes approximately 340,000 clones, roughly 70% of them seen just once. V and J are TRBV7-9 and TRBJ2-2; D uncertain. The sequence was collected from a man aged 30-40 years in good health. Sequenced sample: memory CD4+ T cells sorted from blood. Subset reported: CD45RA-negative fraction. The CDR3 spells CASSLSTGELFF. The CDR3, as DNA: TGTGCCAGCAGCTTAAGCACCGGGGAGCTGTTTTTT.